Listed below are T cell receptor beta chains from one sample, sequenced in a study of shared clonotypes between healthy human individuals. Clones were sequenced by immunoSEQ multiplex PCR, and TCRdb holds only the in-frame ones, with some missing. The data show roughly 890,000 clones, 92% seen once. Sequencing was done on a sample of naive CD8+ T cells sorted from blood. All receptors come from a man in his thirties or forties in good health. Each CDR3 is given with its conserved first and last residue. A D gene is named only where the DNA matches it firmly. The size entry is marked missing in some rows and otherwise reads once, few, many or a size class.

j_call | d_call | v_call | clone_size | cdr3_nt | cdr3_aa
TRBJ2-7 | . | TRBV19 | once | TGTGCCAGTAAAGTTTCAGGGAGTCCTTCCGAGCAGTACTTC | CASKVSGSPSEQYF
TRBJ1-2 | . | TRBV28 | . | TGTGCCACCATAGGAACGGGGTCAGGAGCTCGCTATGGCTACACCTTC | CATIGTGSGARYGYTF
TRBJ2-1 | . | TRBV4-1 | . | TGCGCCAGCACCCCGGAGGGCTACTACAATGAGCAGTTCTTC | CASTPEGYYNEQFF
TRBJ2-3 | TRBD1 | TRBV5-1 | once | TGCGCCAGCAAAAGGACAGGGGGTTTTTCAGATACGCAGTATTTT | CASKRTGGFSDTQYF
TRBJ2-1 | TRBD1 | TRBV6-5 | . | TGTGCCAGCAGTCCGGGACAGTACAATGAGCAGTTCTTC | CASSPGQYNEQFF
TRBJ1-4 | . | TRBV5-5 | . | TGTGCCAGCAGCTTTGTCCGCTCCGATGAAAAACTGTTTTTT | CASSFVRSDEKLFF
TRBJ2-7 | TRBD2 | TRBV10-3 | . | TGTGCCATCAGTGAACTAGCGGGAGGGCCAGACGAGCAGTACTTC | CAISELAGGPDEQYF
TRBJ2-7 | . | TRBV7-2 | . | TGTGCCATAAACAGGGCCCCCGAGCAGTACTTC | CAINRAPEQYF
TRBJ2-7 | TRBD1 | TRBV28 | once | TGTGCCAGCAGTGCGGACAGGGTCATATACGAGCAGTACTTC | CASSADRVIYEQYF
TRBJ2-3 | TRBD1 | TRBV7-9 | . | TGTGCCAGCAGCCTCCCCCTCGACAGGGGCCGGGGAACAGATACGCAGTATTTT | CASSLPLDRGRGTDTQYF
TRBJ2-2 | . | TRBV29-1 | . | TGCAGCGCAGCGACAGGAACCGGGGAGCTGTTTTTT | CSAATGTGELFF
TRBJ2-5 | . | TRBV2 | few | TGTGCCAGCAGTGTGTTAGGGGGGATCCAAGAGACCCAGTACTTC | CASSVLGGIQETQYF
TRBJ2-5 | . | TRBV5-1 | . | TGCGCCAGCAGCCCGGATCAAGAGACCCAGTACTTC | CASSPDQETQYF
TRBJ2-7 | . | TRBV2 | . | TGTGCCAGCAGTGTAAACTATTCCTACGAGCAGTACTTC | CASSVNYSYEQYF
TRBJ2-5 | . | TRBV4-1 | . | TGCGCCAGCAGCCAAAAAGCCTTGGACACGCAAGAGACCCAGTACTTC | CASSQKALDTQETQYF
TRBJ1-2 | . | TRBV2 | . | TGTGCCAGCAGGAGCCCTCTATGGTACACCTTC | CASRSPLWYTF
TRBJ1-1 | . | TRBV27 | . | TGTGCCAGCCAAAATCTCGGGACGCCGAACACTGAAGCTTTCTTT | CASQNLGTPNTEAFF
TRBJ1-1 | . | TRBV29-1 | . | TGCAGCGTTGTCCGGCCGAGTGAAGCTTTCTTT | CSVVRPSEAFF
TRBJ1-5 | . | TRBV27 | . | TGTGCCAGCAAGCCGGGGAGAAAAGGTCAGCCCCAGCATTTT | CASKPGRKGQPQHF
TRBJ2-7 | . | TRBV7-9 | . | TGTGCCAGCAGCTTGGAGGGATCACCGGCCTACGAGCAGTACTTC | CASSLEGSPAYEQYF
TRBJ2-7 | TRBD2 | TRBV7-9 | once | TGTGCCAGCAGACAGACAGCGGGAGGGCGGTACGAGCAGTACTTC | CASRQTAGGRYEQYF
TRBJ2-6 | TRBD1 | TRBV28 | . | TGTGCCAGCAGTAACCGGGACAGGGATTCTGGGGCCAACGTCCTGACTTTC | CASSNRDRDSGANVLTF
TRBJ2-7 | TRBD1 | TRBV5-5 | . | TGTGCCAGCAGCCCCGGACAGGGGGTTTACGAGCAGTACTTC | CASSPGQGVYEQYF
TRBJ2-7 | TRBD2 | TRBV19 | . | TGTGCCAGTAGTATAGCGGGAGGGCCCGACGAGCAGTACTTC | CASSIAGGPDEQYF
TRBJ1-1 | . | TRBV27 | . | TGTGCCAGCAGTAGATACAGGGCAAAGGACACTGAAGCTTTCTTT | CASSRYRAKDTEAFF
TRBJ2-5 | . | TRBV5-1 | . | TGCGCCAGCAGCTTGGATCGGGGGGAGACCCAGTACTTC | CASSLDRGETQYF
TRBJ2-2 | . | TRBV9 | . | TGTGCCAGTTCCGCCGGAGGAGACACCGGGGAGCTGTTTTTT | CASSAGGDTGELFF
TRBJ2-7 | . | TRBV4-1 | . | TGCGCCAGCAGCCAAGAGCCGGTAAGAGCATCTGACGAGCAGTACTTC | CASSQEPVRASDEQYF
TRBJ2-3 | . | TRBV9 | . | TGTGCCAGCAGCGTAGTTGGCGGGACAGATACGCAGTATTTT | CASSVVGGTDTQYF
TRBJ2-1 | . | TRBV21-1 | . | TGTGCCAGCAGCCTTCCCCTGAGGACTAGCGGGAGTGGGGAGCAGTTCTTC | CASSLPLRTSGSGEQFF
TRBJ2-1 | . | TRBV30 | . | TGTGCCTGGAGTGGGCTAGTGTCCTACAATGAGCAGTTCTTC | CAWSGLVSYNEQFF
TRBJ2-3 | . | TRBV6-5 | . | TGTGCCAGTAGTCCGACTAATACAGATACGCAGTATTTT | CASSPTNTDTQYF
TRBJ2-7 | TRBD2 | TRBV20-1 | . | TGCAGTGCTCAAACTAGCGGGGAGCAGTACTTC | CSAQTSGEQYF
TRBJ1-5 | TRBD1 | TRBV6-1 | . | TGTGCCAGCAGTCCGACAGGGGGCGAGAATCAGCCCCAGCATTTT | CASSPTGGENQPQHF
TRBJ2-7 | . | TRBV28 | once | TGTGCCAGCAGTCTAAACTCCTACGAGCAGTACTTC | CASSLNSYEQYF
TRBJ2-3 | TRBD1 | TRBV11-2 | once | TGTGCCAGCAGCCTTCGCGACAGGGCTAGCACAGATACGCAGTATTTT | CASSLRDRASTDTQYF